This T cell receptor beta chain is from a study of blood T cell repertoires in COVID-19. Profiling relied on immunoSEQ multiplex PCR, and the TCRdb table lists in-frame clones only, not all of them. The data contain 130,000 or so clones, just over 85% of them singletons. The ends lost 0 bases at V and 8 bases at J; junction bases unmatched: 6. The V gene's germline CDR1 is MRHNA and CDR2 SNTAGT. The length of the CDR3 is 15 residues. The source is a woman aged 55-69 years with acute or convalescent COVID-19. The rearrangement uses TRBV6-4 and TRBJ1-2, with 10 bases fitting TRBD1. Specimen: peripheral blood. The CDR3 protein is CASSDSMGTGDGYTF. The CDR3, as DNA: TGTGCCAGCAGTGACTCTATGGGGACAGGGGACGGCTACACCTTC.